These T cell receptor beta chains were read from a single sample in a study of glioma-infiltrating T cells after dendritic cell vaccination. Assay used: immunoSEQ multiplex PCR; TCRdb lists only in-frame clones, some missing. The sample holds 75,000 to 95,000 clones; approximately 75% are singletons and the top ten take over 2%. The sample in question was blood, obtained after dendritic cell vaccination. Every receptor here comes from a human donor with glioblastoma. Both conserved end residues are part of each CDR3. The D gene is left open where the match is weak. Rows give clone size only sometimes, using once, few, many, or a class for an expanded clone.

TRBV7-9	TRBD2	TRBJ2-1	-	CASSLGVLAGPLLSNEQFF	TGTGCCAGCAGCTTAGGGGTACTAGCGGGGCCTCTCCTGTCCAATGAGCAGTTCTTC
TRBV4-1	TRBD1	TRBJ2-4	-	CASSQATGGYRNIQYF	TGCGCCAGCAGCCAGGCGACAGGGGGATATAGAAACATTCAGTACTTC
TRBV6-6	TRBD1	TRBJ1-6	-	CASSSVRDRDSPLHF	TGTGCCAGCAGTTCGGTCCGGGACAGAGATTCACCCCTCCACTTT
TRBV7-2	TRBD2	TRBJ2-7	-	CASSRGLAGGPRGEQYF	TGTGCCAGCAGTCGCGGACTAGCGGGGGGTCCCCGGGGAGAGCAGTACTTC
TRBV4-2	TRBD1	TRBJ2-5	-	CASSLRDRVGETQYF	TGTGCCAGCAGCCTCCGGGACAGGGTTGGAGAGACCCAGTACTTC
TRBV27	TRBD1	TRBJ1-5	-	CASSLDRGQPQHF	TGTGCCAGCAGTTTGGACAGGGGTCAGCCCCAGCATTTT
TRBV9	TRBD1	TRBJ1-3	-	CASSGPGQVSGNTIYF	TGTGCCAGCAGCGGACCGGGACAGGTCTCTGGAAACACCATATATTTT
TRBV7-9	TRBD2	TRBJ2-1	-	CASSRGGTYNEQFF	TGTGCCAGCAGCCGGGGGGGGACCTACAATGAGCAGTTCTTC
TRBV9	TRBD1	TRBJ2-5	-	CASSEGQELFGLLWETQYF	TGTGCCAGCAGCGAGGGACAGGAGCTCTTTGGCCTCCTTTGGGAGACCCAGTACTTC
TRBV6-6	-	TRBJ1-5	-	CASIPGDSYQPQHF	TGTGCCAGCATCCCTGGGGACTCGTATCAGCCCCAGCATTTT
TRBV6-5	TRBD1	TRBJ1-1	-	CASNSGTGNTEAFF	TGTGCCAGCAACTCCGGGACAGGGAACACTGAAGCTTTCTTT
TRBV6-5	-	TRBJ1-1	-	CASSPPRSLAEAFF	TGTGCCAGCAGCCCCCCCCGGTCGTTGGCTGAAGCTTTCTTT
TRBV5-4	TRBD1	TRBJ1-2	few	CASSRDSSNYGYTF	TGTGCCAGCAGCAGGGACAGCTCTAACTATGGCTACACCTTC
TRBV6-1	-	TRBJ2-7	once	CASGVGGYEQYF	TGTGCCAGCGGGGTAGGAGGGTACGAGCAGTACTTC
TRBV2	TRBD1	TRBJ1-5	-	CASNDRGLNQPQHF	TGTGCCAGCAACGACAGGGGCCTCAATCAGCCCCAGCATTTT
TRBV6-5	-	TRBJ1-1	-	CASKGHMNTEAFF	TGTGCCAGCAAGGGACACATGAACACTGAAGCTTTCTTT
TRBV25-1	-	TRBJ2-2	-	CASSEFIGQRMGELFF	TGTGCCAGCAGTGAATTTATCGGACAGAGAATGGGGGAGCTGTTTTTT
TRBV9	-	TRBJ2-1	-	CASSERGAMDEQFF	TGTGCCAGCAGCGAACGGGGGGCTATGGATGAGCAGTTCTTC
TRBV19	TRBD2	TRBJ2-5	-	CASSLSGGLGTQYF	TGTGCCAGTAGTTTAAGCGGGGGACTAGGGACCCAGTACTTC
TRBV2	-	TRBJ2-7	-	CASSVRDSYEQYF	TGTGCCAGCAGTGTCAGGGACTCCTACGAGCAGTACTTC
TRBV4-1	TRBD2	TRBJ2-3	-	CASSQDIAGGWNTQYF	TGCGCCAGCAGCCAAGATATAGCGGGGGGTTGGAATACGCAGTATTTT
TRBV19	-	TRBJ1-5	once	CASSGTSGKDQPQHF	TGTGCCAGTAGTGGAACCTCAGGGAAAGATCAGCCCCAGCATTTT
TRBV4-1	-	TRBJ2-4	few	CASSQGTVAHF	TGCGCCAGCAGCCAGGGAACCGTAGCGCACTTC
TRBV18	TRBD1	TRBJ2-1	-	CASSQGGGSYNEQFF	TGTGCCAGCTCACAAGGGGGCGGCTCCTACAATGAGCAGTTCTTC
TRBV18	TRBD2	TRBJ2-3	-	CASSPQTSGSADTQYF	TGTGCCAGCTCACCACAGACTAGCGGGAGTGCAGATACGCAGTATTTT
TRBV5-6	-	TRBJ1-6	-	CASSQRDTNSPLHF	TGTGCCAGCAGCCAACGGGACACAAATTCACCCCTCCACTTT
TRBV2	TRBD1	TRBJ1-5	-	CASTVGQGANQPQHF	TGTGCCAGCACAGTGGGACAGGGAGCGAATCAGCCCCAGCATTTT
TRBV7-2	-	TRBJ1-2	-	CASSSAGVIYGYTF	TGTGCCAGCAGCTCCGCCGGGGTCATCTATGGCTACACCTTC
TRBV18	-	TRBJ1-6	once	CASSKTGDNSPLHF	TGTGCCAGCTCTAAGACGGGGGATAATTCACCCCTCCACTTT
TRBV15	TRBD1	TRBJ2-3	-	CATSRDRDRGTDTQYF	TGTGCCACCAGCAGAGATCGGGACAGGGGCACAGATACGCAGTATTTT
TRBV10-3	-	TRBJ1-2	-	CAISGRGSLNYGYTF	TGTGCCATCAGTGGTAGGGGGAGCCTTAACTATGGCTACACCTTC
TRBV7-3	-	TRBJ2-3	-	CASSFGTWTDTQYF	TGTGCCAGCAGCTTTGGGACATGGACAGATACGCAGTATTTT
TRBV6-5	-	TRBJ1-6	-	CASTRRTYNSPLHF	TGTGCCAGCACCCGCAGGACCTATAATTCACCCCTCCACTTT
TRBV6-4	TRBD2	TRBJ2-1	medium-sized	CASSDSIAGGHEQFF	TGTGCCAGCAGTGACTCGATAGCGGGAGGCCATGAGCAGTTCTTC
TRBV2	TRBD1	TRBJ1-2	-	CASSEKNRGLGYTF	TGTGCCAGCAGTGAGAAAAACAGGGGGTTAGGCTACACCTTC
TRBV9	-	TRBJ2-1	-	CASSFSPAYNEQFF	TGTGCCAGCAGCTTTAGCCCCGCCTACAATGAGCAGTTCTTC
TRBV27	-	TRBJ1-1	-	CASTPPGSEEAFF	TGTGCCAGCACCCCCCCCGGGTCGGAAGAAGCTTTCTTT
TRBV19	-	TRBJ1-1	-	CASSIYRATEAFF	TGTGCCAGTAGTATCTACAGGGCCACTGAAGCTTTCTTT
TRBV5-1	-	TRBJ2-2	-	CASSLARFKLNTELFF	TGCGCCAGCAGCTTGGCCCGGTTCAAACTCAATACGGAGCTGTTTTTT
TRBV6-4	TRBD1	TRBJ1-2	-	CASSDRGQGTTRRGYTF	TGTGCCAGCAGTGACCGGGGACAGGGTACTACTAGGCGCGGCTACACCTTC
TRBV6-5	-	TRBJ2-7	-	CASSAGGVYEQYF	TGTGCCAGCAGTGCCGGAGGCGTGTACGAGCAGTACTTC
TRBV9	TRBD2	TRBJ2-1	-	CASSEYGTSGRKFF	TGTGCCAGCAGCGAATATGGGACTAGCGGGAGGAAGTTCTTC
TRBV11-2	TRBD2	TRBJ2-1	-	CASSSTGGLVNEQFF	TGTGCCAGCAGCTCTACGGGGGGGCTCGTCAATGAGCAGTTCTTC
TRBV2	-	TRBJ1-1	-	CASSEGEGNTEAFF	TGTGCCAGCAGTGAAGGGGAGGGGAACACTGAAGCTTTCTTT
TRBV27	TRBD1	TRBJ1-2	-	CASRGTGQGGYTF	TGTGCCAGCAGGGGGACAGGGCAGGGTGGCTACACCTTC
TRBV30	-	TRBJ2-1	-	CAWSQGSSNNEQFF	TGTGCCTGGTCCCAGGGTTCCTCAAACAATGAGCAGTTCTTC
TRBV28	-	TRBJ2-5	few	CASSLYLGEETQYF	TGTGCCAGCAGTTTATACCTCGGGGAAGAGACCCAGTACTTC
TRBV14	-	TRBJ2-2	-	CASSPWPKGTGELFF	TGTGCCAGCAGCCCCTGGCCGAAGGGGACCGGGGAGCTGTTTTTT
TRBV30	-	TRBJ2-2	-	CAWSARTDTGELFF	TGTGCCTGGAGCGCCCGGACTGACACCGGGGAGCTGTTTTTT
TRBV5-8	-	TRBJ2-3	-	CASSSGTASTDTQYF	TGTGCCAGCAGCTCGGGGACTGCTAGCACAGATACGCAGTATTTT
TRBV5-1	-	TRBJ1-1	-	CASSLEFRATEAFF	TGCGCCAGCAGCTTGGAATTCAGGGCCACTGAAGCTTTCTTT
TRBV2	TRBD2	TRBJ2-5	-	CASSLAGSQETQYF	TGTGCCAGCAGTCTAGCGGGGTCACAAGAGACCCAGTACTTC
TRBV10-3	-	TRBJ1-2	-	CAISEHKGVNYGYTF	TGTGCCATCAGTGAACACAAGGGAGTTAACTATGGCTACACCTTC
TRBV5-6	-	TRBJ1-3	-	CASSLGRDTIYF	TGTGCCAGCAGCTTGGGTCGGGACACCATATATTTT